This is a list of T cell receptor beta chains from one sample in a study of cytotoxic CD8 clonotypes in ibrutinib-treated CLL. Sequencing was performed with immunoSEQ multiplex PCR; in TCRdb, only in-frame clones are kept and a portion is missing. The table has 130,000 or so clones, 77% seen once. This specimen consisted of PBMCs, obtained after 12 months of ibrutinib treatment. These receptors originate from a human donor with chronic lymphocytic leukemia. Both conserved end residues are part of each CDR3. A D gene is named only where the DNA matches it firmly. A clone size is listed for some rows: how often the clone was seen (once, few, many), or a class if it is expanded.

CAWRASNSVEKLFF,TGTGCCTGGAGAGCCTCGAACAGTGTCGAAAAACTGTTTTTT,NA,TRBJ1-4,NA,TRBV30
CASTLRPRTFNQPQHF,TGTGCCAGCACCCTCAGGCCCCGAACCTTCAATCAGCCCCAGCATTTT,NA,TRBJ1-5,many,TRBV28
CASRPHMNTEAFF,TGTGCCAGCAGACCACATATGAACACTGAAGCTTTCTTT,NA,TRBJ1-1,NA,TRBV9
CAWSVMGRGNTIYF,TGTGCCTGGAGTGTAATGGGTAGGGGAAACACCATATATTTT,NA,TRBJ1-3,once,TRBV30
CSAKATGTENIQYF,TGCAGCGCCAAGGCGACAGGGACGGAAAACATTCAGTACTTC,TRBD1,TRBJ2-4,NA,TRBV29-1
CASSLFQGAHEQFF,TGTGCCAGCAGCTTGTTCCAGGGGGCTCATGAGCAGTTCTTC,TRBD1,TRBJ2-1,NA,TRBV5-8
CASSYSGYSSYEQYF,TGTGCCAGCAGTTACTCCGGGTATAGCTCCTACGAGCAGTACTTC,NA,TRBJ2-7,NA,TRBV6-6
CASSRGQSPLHF,TGTGCCAGCAGTAGGGGGCAGTCACCCCTCCACTTT,TRBD1,TRBJ1-6,NA,TRBV2
CASSQDSGWEKLFF,TGCGCCAGCAGCCAAGATTCGGGGTGGGAAAAACTGTTTTTT,NA,TRBJ1-4,few,TRBV4-1
CASSLGTVAYEQYF,TGTGCCAGCAGTCTCGGGACTGTAGCCTACGAGCAGTACTTC,NA,TRBJ2-7,NA,TRBV7-2